A selection of T cell receptor beta chains follows, all from one sample in a study of T cell repertoires in cytomegalovirus infection. TCRdb reanalysed the reads using MiXCR and keeps one entry per CDR3 protein. The sample has under 800,000 distinct CDR3 sequences; less than 25% are singletons. Sequences were obtained from CD8+ T cells from PBMCs. These receptor sequences come from a human donor in good health (CMV status not recorded). Some clones in this sample may be carry-over from other donors' samples. CDR3s include the opening cysteine and the closing phenylalanine or tryptophan. Each record gives: D gene, CDR3 length, V gene, J gene, clone size, CDR3 DNA, CDR3 protein. D genes are given only for firm matches. Only some rows state a clone size, as once, few, many or a class for expanded clones.

D gene: TRBD1
CDR3 length: 13
V gene: TRBV7-8
J gene: TRBJ2-1
clone size: few
CDR3 DNA: TGTGCCAGCACCCCAGGGGGTCCTCCCAAGCAGTTCTTC
CDR3 protein: CASTPGGPPKQFF

D gene: TRBD1
CDR3 length: 17
V gene: TRBV6-1
J gene: TRBJ2-2
clone size: .
CDR3 DNA: TGTGCCAGCAGTGAAGGACAGGGACAGGGAGTGACCGGGGAGCTGTTTTTT
CDR3 protein: CASSEGQGQGVTGELFF

D gene: .
CDR3 length: 15
V gene: TRBV15
J gene: TRBJ2-1
clone size: .
CDR3 DNA: TGTGCCACCAGCAGAGATCTGGGGACATTACAGGAGCAGTTCTTC
CDR3 protein: CATSRDLGTLQEQFF

D gene: TRBD1
CDR3 length: 15
V gene: TRBV6-2/TRBV6-3
J gene: TRBJ1-5
clone size: .
CDR3 DNA: TGTGCCAGCAGTGGACAGGAGTATAGCAATCAGCCCCAGCATTTT
CDR3 protein: CASSGQEYSNQPQHF

D gene: TRBD1
CDR3 length: 17
V gene: TRBV13
J gene: TRBJ2-3
clone size: few
CDR3 DNA: TGTGCCAGCAGCTTAGGCGCTGGCAGGGGGAAGATAGATACGCAGTATTTT
CDR3 protein: CASSLGAGRGKIDTQYF

D gene: TRBD1
CDR3 length: 14
V gene: TRBV19
J gene: TRBJ1-2
clone size: .
CDR3 DNA: TGTGCCAGTAGTACCCAGACAGGGGCCTATGGCTACACCTTC
CDR3 protein: CASSTQTGAYGYTF

D gene: .
CDR3 length: 14
V gene: TRBV20-1
J gene: TRBJ2-7
clone size: .
CDR3 DNA: TGCAGTGCTAGAGATCGAACAGTCTCCTACGAGCAGTACTTC
CDR3 protein: CSARDRTVSYEQYF

D gene: .
CDR3 length: 15
V gene: TRBV7-9
J gene: TRBJ2-7
clone size: few
CDR3 DNA: TGTGCCAGCAGCTTAGGCCCGGTACCCTCCTACGAGCAGTACTTC
CDR3 protein: CASSLGPVPSYEQYF

D gene: .
CDR3 length: 13
V gene: TRBV7-9
J gene: TRBJ1-1
clone size: .
CDR3 DNA: TGTGCCAGCACGGACAAGGCTTGGACTGAAGCTTTCTTT
CDR3 protein: CASTDKAWTEAFF

D gene: .
CDR3 length: 16
V gene: TRBV28
J gene: TRBJ2-4
clone size: many
CDR3 DNA: TGTGCCAGCAGTTTAGAGGGCACAAGGTGGGAAAACATTCAGTACTTC
CDR3 protein: CASSLEGTRWENIQYF

D gene: .
CDR3 length: 14
V gene: TRBV7-6
J gene: TRBJ1-5
clone size: many
CDR3 DNA: TGTGCCAGCAGCTCCGGGAGGGTTCATCAGCCCCAGCATTTT
CDR3 protein: CASSSGRVHQPQHF

D gene: TRBD2
CDR3 length: 14
V gene: TRBV4-1
J gene: TRBJ2-5
clone size: few
CDR3 DNA: TGCGCCAGCAGCCAAGAAACGGGAGGGGGGACCCAGTACTTC
CDR3 protein: CASSQETGGGTQYF

D gene: .
CDR3 length: 17
V gene: TRBV7-8
J gene: TRBJ1-4
clone size: few
CDR3 DNA: TGTGCCAGCAGCTTAGCCGTAGCAGGGTCGTCTAATGAAAAACTGTTTTTT
CDR3 protein: CASSLAVAGSSNEKLFF

D gene: TRBD1
CDR3 length: 14
V gene: TRBV7-9
J gene: TRBJ2-5
clone size: .
CDR3 DNA: TGTGCCAGCACCCATGGACAGGTGAAAGAGACCCAGTACTTC
CDR3 protein: CASTHGQVKETQYF

D gene: .
CDR3 length: 13
V gene: TRBV12-3/TRBV12-4
J gene: TRBJ2-7
clone size: many
CDR3 DNA: TGTGCCAGCAGTCCAACAGGGACCTACGAGCAGTACTTC
CDR3 protein: CASSPTGTYEQYF

D gene: .
CDR3 length: 14
V gene: TRBV28
J gene: TRBJ1-5
clone size: many
CDR3 DNA: TGTGCCAGCAGTTTAGTGGCGGGTGGTCAGCCCCAGCATTTT
CDR3 protein: CASSLVAGGQPQHF

D gene: .
CDR3 length: 14
V gene: TRBV24-1
J gene: TRBJ2-1
clone size: .
CDR3 DNA: TGTGCCACCAGCCCCTCAGGACAATACAATGAGCAGTTCTTC
CDR3 protein: CATSPSGQYNEQFF

D gene: .
CDR3 length: 17
V gene: TRBV10-3
J gene: TRBJ2-1
clone size: few
CDR3 DNA: TGTGCCATCAGTGAGGCGGGAAGGGCAGTTTCCCCCAATGAGCAGTTCTTC
CDR3 protein: CAISEAGRAVSPNEQFF

D gene: TRBD1
CDR3 length: 17
V gene: TRBV11-3
J gene: TRBJ2-2
clone size: many
CDR3 DNA: TGTGCCAGCAGCGGACGGACAGGGACTTCGAACACCGGGGAGCTGTTTTTT
CDR3 protein: CASSGRTGTSNTGELFF

D gene: .
CDR3 length: 15
V gene: TRBV5-4
J gene: TRBJ2-1
clone size: many
CDR3 DNA: TGTGCCAGCAGCCCGGGACTGGACCTCTACAATGAGCAGTTCTTC
CDR3 protein: CASSPGLDLYNEQFF

D gene: .
CDR3 length: 13
V gene: TRBV29-1
J gene: TRBJ1-1
clone size: .
CDR3 DNA: TGCAGCGTTGAAATAGGGGCCGCCGATGAAGCTTTCTTT
CDR3 protein: CSVEIGAADEAFF

D gene: .
CDR3 length: 16
V gene: TRBV7-8
J gene: TRBJ2-2
clone size: many
CDR3 DNA: TGTGCCAGCAGCGTTTATGGGCAGGGTCGGACCGGGGAGCTGTTTTTT
CDR3 protein: CASSVYGQGRTGELFF

D gene: .
CDR3 length: 15
V gene: TRBV6-5
J gene: TRBJ1-5
clone size: .
CDR3 DNA: TGTGCCAGCAGTTACTCGAAGGGGCTCAATCAGCCCCAGCATTTT
CDR3 protein: CASSYSKGLNQPQHF

D gene: TRBD2
CDR3 length: 17
V gene: TRBV7-6
J gene: TRBJ2-3
clone size: .
CDR3 DNA: TGTGCCAGCAGCTTAGCTGCTAGCGGGGGGGCATGGGATACGCAGTATTTT
CDR3 protein: CASSLAASGGAWDTQYF

D gene: .
CDR3 length: 14
V gene: TRBV10-3
J gene: TRBJ2-2
clone size: few
CDR3 DNA: TGTGCCACCTCAGGAATCGGGCTCGGCGGGGAGCTGTTTTTT
CDR3 protein: CATSGIGLGGELFF

D gene: .
CDR3 length: 15
V gene: TRBV2
J gene: TRBJ1-2
clone size: few
CDR3 DNA: TGTGCCAGCAGTGAAGTAGATCAGGGAATCCATGGCTACACCTTC
CDR3 protein: CASSEVDQGIHGYTF

D gene: TRBD1
CDR3 length: 16
V gene: TRBV19
J gene: TRBJ2-7
clone size: .
CDR3 DNA: TGTGCCAGTAGTAAGGGGGAGACAGGGTTTGTGTACGAGCAGTACTTC
CDR3 protein: CASSKGETGFVYEQYF

D gene: TRBD2
CDR3 length: 15
V gene: TRBV29-1
J gene: TRBJ2-3
clone size: .
CDR3 DNA: TGCAGCGTGAGGACTAGCGGGGGCTGGGGAGATACGCAGTATTTT
CDR3 protein: CSVRTSGGWGDTQYF

D gene: TRBD1
CDR3 length: 15
V gene: TRBV29-1
J gene: TRBJ2-5
clone size: .
CDR3 DNA: TGCAGCGTTGAAGGACAGGGGGCATCTACAGAGACCCAGTACTTC
CDR3 protein: CSVEGQGASTETQYF

D gene: .
CDR3 length: 14
V gene: TRBV7-2
J gene: TRBJ2-3
clone size: many
CDR3 DNA: TGTGCCAGCTCCTTAACGGGGGGCACAGATACGCAGTATTTT
CDR3 protein: CASSLTGGTDTQYF

D gene: .
CDR3 length: 15
V gene: TRBV7-9
J gene: TRBJ1-4
clone size: few
CDR3 DNA: TGTGCCAGCAGCGTCGCACAGGGTTGGCTTGAAAAACTGTTTTTT
CDR3 protein: CASSVAQGWLEKLFF